Shown below are 29 T cell receptor beta chains from a single sample sequenced in a study of blood T cells in healthy people across ages. Using a J-beta primer mix together with a sample-barcoded 5' primer, a second PCR was run for about 6 to 11 cycles. TCRdb passed the 5' RACE reads through MiXCR, listing each CDR3 protein once. The data contain around 1.5 million distinct CDR3 sequences, about 32% of them seen just once; the ten biggest clones take up around 11%. What was sequenced was blood. Receptors were obtained from a woman under 40 in good health.

This sequence joins TRBV30 and TRBJ2-5; 8 bases agree with TRBD1. The germline gives CDR1 GTSNPN, CDR2 SVGIG (reference sequence). V gave up 5 bases and J gave up 5 bases; unmatched junction bases: 7. The CDR3 runs to 13 residues. The CDR3 DNA reads as TGTGCCTGGCTTAACAGGGGGATGGAGACCCAGTACTTC. It translates to CAWLNRGMETQYF.

This sequence joins TRBV29-1 and TRBJ1-2; a possible D gene is TRBD1 (5 bases). This CDR3 contains 17 residues. V lost 0 bases, J lost 4 bases, and 21 bases lay in between. Germline loops: CDR1 SQVTM, CDR2 ANQGSEA. The CDR3 nucleotides read TGCAGCGTTGAAGATCTTCGAGGAACCGGGACCTTCTATGGCTACACCTTC. It codes for CSVEDLRGTGTFYGYTF.

In its sample, this clonotype was seen a few times. V usage is TRBV7-2 and J usage is TRBJ2-1, with unresolved D. The ends were cut back, 6 bases at V and 1 base at J, with 10 bases in the middle. From germline, CDR1 is SGHTA and CDR2 FQGNSA. The CDR3 length is 14 residues. The CDR3 region is CASRVVISYNEQFF. The CDR3 DNA is TGTGCCAGCAGAGTAGTGATTTCCTACAATGAGCAGTTCTTC.

This clonotype has a handful of counts. CDR3 protein: CASSPALAGYEQFF. CDR3 sequence (DNA): TGTGCCAGCAGCCCGGCCCTAGCGGGCTATGAGCAGTTCTTC. The chain links TRBV3-1 to TRBJ2-1, with 8 bases that match TRBD2. The V segment lost 4 bases and the J segment 8 bases; nucleotides outside the gene matches: 7. The germline V gene has CDR1 LGHDT and CDR2 YNNKEL (reference sequence). This CDR3 has 14 amino acids.

This clonotype appeared a few times. A read error may account for a junction end that differs from germline. This rearrangement joins TRBV9 to TRBJ2-3; a possible D gene is TRBD1 (6 bases). Germline CDR1 is SGDLS and CDR2 is YYNGEE. The CDR3 has 15 residues. The CDR3 coding sequence is TGTGCCGGCAGCGCACAGGGCGCCTCGGGAGATACGCAGTATTTT. Its translation: CAGSAQGASGDTQYF. The full variable domain, with the rest looked up from reference TRBV9 and TRBJ2-3, is DSGVTQTPKHLITATGQRVTLRCSPRSGDLSVYWYQQSLDQGLQFLIQYYNGEERAKGNILERFSAQQFPDLHSELNLSSLELGDSALYFCAGSAQGASGDTQYFGPGTRLTVL.

This clonotype has a handful of counts. The chain links TRBV5-1 to TRBJ2-6; D is unresolved. CDR1 is SGHRS and CDR2 is YFSETQ in the germline V gene. The CDR3 totals 18 residues. The V end was cut by 3 bases, the J end by 0 bases, with 16 bases between. CDR3 DNA: TGCGCCAGCAGCTCTAGGATCCTCAATCCCTCTGGGGCCAACGTCCTGACTTTC. Amino acids: CASSSRILNPSGANVLTF.

The rearrangement links TRBV10-3 to TRBJ2-1; 7 bases line up with TRBD2. The CDR3 runs 16 residues. With 0 bases clipped from V and 7 bases from J, the junction kept 9 bases outside the gene matches. The V gene's germline CDR1 is ENHRY and CDR2 SYGVKD. The CDR3 sequence is CAISESTGGLGNEQFF. CDR3 in DNA: TGTGCCATCAGTGAGTCGACGGGGGGATTGGGGAATGAGCAGTTCTTC.

The sample holds a few counts of this clonotype. The chain joins TRBV14 to TRBJ1-1, with D hard to call. The CDR3 sequence is 15 residues long. CDR1 SGHDN and CDR2 FVKESK come from the germline V gene. V was cut by 4 bases and J by 0 bases, with 12 bases left in between. The CDR3, as DNA: TGTGCCAGCAGCCCAATTGGGAGCATGAACACTGAAGCTTTCTTT. Protein sequence: CASSPIGSMNTEAFF. Full variable domain (rest looked up from reference TRBV14 and TRBJ1-1): EAGVTQFPSHSVIEKGQTVTLRCDPISGHDNLYWYRRVMGKEIKFLLHFVKESKQDESGMPNNRFLAERTGGTYSTLKVQPAELEDSGVYFCASSPIGSMNTEAFFGQGTRLTVV.

The rearrangement joins TRBV20-1 to TRBJ1-1, with D possibly matching TRBD1 (5 bases). With 1 base removed from V and 1 base from J, the gap between germline ends came to 10 bases. This CDR3 has 14 amino acids. Per germline, CDR1 DFQATT and CDR2 SNEGSKA (reference sequence). The CDR3 region is CSARAYRRNTEAFF. The CDR3 DNA is TGCAGTGCTAGAGCCTACAGGAGGAACACTGAAGCTTTCTTT.

The rearrangement joins TRBV5-1 to TRBJ2-2; weak D call: TRBD1 (5 bases). The CDR3 is 17 residues long. Trimming removed 4 bases at V and 0 bases at J, with 16 bases between. In germline, CDR1 is SGHRS, CDR2 YFSETQ. In DNA form, the CDR3 reads TGCGCCAGCAGCCTCCACCCAGGGCGATCGAACACCGGGGAGCTGTTTTTT. As protein: CASSLHPGRSNTGELFF.

The chain couples TRBV10-1 to TRBJ2-3; D not certain. This CDR3 has 13 amino acids. Germline V gene data show CDR1 as WNHNN and CDR2 as SYGVQD (reference sequence). V lost 3 bases and J 10 bases, leaving 14 bases between the germline ends. The CDR3 is CASSDQARRSQYF. CDR3 in DNA: TGCGCCAGCAGTGATCAGGCTAGACGGTCGCAGTATTTT.

The chain joins TRBV20-1 to TRBJ2-3; D tentatively reads TRBD1 or TRBD2 (5 bases each). This CDR3 is built from 15 residues. Germline CDR1 is DFQATT and CDR2 is SNEGSKA (reference sequence). Trimming left V 6 bases short and J 4 bases short, with 20 bases between. CDR3 in amino acids: CSAIIVRGAADTQYF. For the CDR3, the DNA is TGCAGTGCCATCATTGTGAGGGGCGCAGCAGATACGCAGTATTTT.

Only a few counts were recorded for this clonotype. This rearrangement joins TRBV14 to TRBJ1-6, with D perhaps TRBD1 (5 bases). Between the trimmed V and J ends, which lost 0 bases and 10 bases, there was a span of 10 bases. CDR1 and CDR2 from the germline V gene are SGHDN and FVKESK. The CDR3 runs 14 residues. The CDR3 nucleotides are TGTGCCAGCAGCCAAGAAACGGGGGTATCACCCCTCCACTTT. Protein product: CASSQETGVSPLHF.

This clonotype was counted between two and nine times. The chain carries TRBV20-1 and TRBJ2-5; 11 bases agree with TRBD1. The last part of the DNA fits TRBJ2-7 better; the J call may be wrong. The CDR3 is 15 residues long. CDR1 and CDR2 (germline): DFQATT, SNEGSKA (reference sequence). DNA for the CDR3: TGCAGTGCCCAAGAGGGCGGGACAGGGGGTAACGAGCAGTACTTC. It yields the protein CSAQEGGTGGNEQYF.

As concerns this clonotype: The junction shows a germline mismatch at one end, possibly a read error. V usage is TRBV3-1 and J usage is TRBJ2-5; possible D gene TRBD2, 6 bases. Germline lookup yields CDR1 LGHDT and CDR2 YNNKEL (reference sequence). The CDR3 has 16 amino acids. DNA of the CDR3: TGTGCCAGCAGCCAAGAAGGAGGAGGGTACCAAGAGACCAAGTACTTC. It specifies CASSQEGGGYQETKYF.

This clonotype was seen a handful of times. The chain couples TRBV4-1 to TRBJ1-2; 7 bases are shared with TRBD1. Germline CDR1 MGHRA, CDR2 YSYEKL. With V trimmed by 6 bases and J by 4 bases, 11 bases remained unmatched. The CDR3 consists of 15 residues. CDR3: CASRAFRDRPYGYTF. The CDR3 DNA follows: TGCGCCAGCAGGGCCTTCCGGGACAGACCCTATGGCTACACCTTC.

The genes are TRBV20-1 and TRBJ1-1; no clear D gene. Trimming shortened V by 3 bases and J by 1 base, and 9 bases separated the two germline ends. From germline, CDR1 is DFQATT and CDR2 SNEGSKA (reference sequence). The CDR3 is 13 amino acids. The CDR3, as DNA: TGCAGTGCTAGTTACACTTGGAACACTGAAGCTTTCTTT. Its protein product is CSASYTWNTEAFF.

The chain joins TRBV18 to TRBJ1-1, with D unresolved. The CDR3 sequence is 13 residues long. V was clipped by 6 bases and J by 5 bases, with 13 bases between them. Germline V CDR1 and CDR2: KGHSH, LQKENI. The DNA for the CDR3 is TGTGCCAGCTCCCCTTTGGAGGTTACTGAAGCTTTCTTT. This codes for CASSPLEVTEAFF.

About this clonotype itself: The junction and the germline gene differ at one end; a read error may be behind it. The chain employs TRBV30 and TRBJ1-1; D not resolved. The CDR3 loop spans 12 amino acids. Germline V gene sequence: CDR1 GTSNPN, CDR2 SVGIG (reference sequence). The CDR3 sequence: CAWTNGVSETFF. The CDR3 DNA follows: TGTGCCTGGACCAATGGGGTCTCTGAAACTTTCTTT.

The chain joins TRBV2 to TRBJ1-2; 8 nucleotides agree with TRBD1. V lost 6 bases, J lost 8 bases, and 11 bases stayed unmatched. The CDR3 covers 14 residues. Germline CDR1 reads SNHLY; CDR2 reads FYNNEI. Here the CDR3 DNA reads TGTGCCAGCAGCTTCATAGGACAGGGAAGCGGCTACACCTTC. Protein product: CASSFIGQGSGYTF.

This clonotype has more than one count but fewer than ten. The chain couples TRBV9 to TRBJ1-4; unclear D gene. The length of the CDR3 is 15 residues. Trimming took off 2 bases at V and 0 bases at J, with 8 bases between the two ends. Germline loops: CDR1 SGDLS, CDR2 YYNGEE. CDR3 bases: TGTGCCAGCAGCGTTTCCCAGACAACTAATGAAAAACTGTTTTTT. It yields the protein CASSVSQTTNEKLFF.

The chain is built from TRBV7-9 and TRBJ2-1, with D unresolved. Germline V gives CDR1 SEHNR, CDR2 FQNEAQ (reference sequence). The V end was cut by 6 bases, the J end by 15 bases, with 15 bases between. CDR3 size: 11 residues. DNA of the CDR3: TGTGCCAGCAGTTCCTCGCTCCTAATGTTCTTC. It translates to CASSSSLLMFF.

The rearrangement uses TRBV9 and TRBJ2-7, with 11 bases aligning to TRBD1. Gene TRBJ2-5 matches the end of the DNA better, so the J call may be wrong. Germline CDR1 is SGDLS and CDR2 is YYNGEE. The CDR3 contains 16 residues. This CDR3 is CASSVGRTGGLETQYF. The CDR3 coding sequence is TGTGCCAGCAGCGTAGGGCGGACAGGGGGCTTGGAGACCCAGTACTTC.

The genes are TRBV7-8 and TRBJ2-6; 10 bases are a match to TRBD1. The CDR3 loop spans 18 amino acids. Trimming at V came to 5 bases and at J to 2 bases, leaving 9 bases not matched to a gene. Germline CDR1 SGHVS, CDR2 FQNEAQ. CDR3 DNA: TGTGCCAGCAGCAATTATGGAGGACAGGGGGCTGGGGCCAACGTCCTGACTTTC. Translated, it gives CASSNYGGQGAGANVLTF. The full variable domain, rest sourced from reference TRBV7-8 and TRBJ2-6, is GAGVSQSPRYKVAKRGQDVALRCDPISGHVSLFWYQQALGQGPEFLTYFQNEAQLDKSGLPSDRFFAERPEGSVSTLKIQRTQQEDSAVYLCASSNYGGQGAGANVLTFGAGSRLTVL.

CDR3 coding DNA: TGTGCCAGCAGTGGCCGGACAGGGGGCATATTTTCCTACGAGCAGTACTTC. The encoded protein is CASSGRTGGIFSYEQYF. V usage is TRBV25-1 and J usage is TRBJ2-7; TRBD1 matches at 11 bases. J lost 1 base, V lost 4 bases, and 9 bases had no gene match. CDR1 is MGHDK and CDR2 is SYGVNS in the germline V gene. The CDR3 length is 17 residues.

This clonotype was observed a few times. The chain uses TRBV20-1 and TRBJ2-7, with 9 bases aligning to TRBD2. The V gene end was trimmed by 6 bases and the J gene end by 2 bases; junction bases not matched to a gene: 11. The CDR3 has 15 amino acids. Germline V lookup: CDR1 DFQATT, CDR2 SNEGSKA (reference sequence). The CDR3 DNA reads as TGCAGTGCGCCTCCGGCGGCGGGAGGGACCTACGAGCAGTACTTC. Its translation is CSAPPAAGGTYEQYF.

The rearrangement joins TRBV3-1 to TRBJ1-4, with 7 bases identical to TRBD1. Germline trimming cut 5 bases from V and 2 bases from J; bases unmatched to any gene: 8. The CDR3 length is 16 residues. In germline, CDR1 is LGHDT, CDR2 YNNKEL (reference sequence). The CDR3 region has the DNA TGTGCCAGCAGCAGTAGACAGGGAGTTACTAATGAAAAACTGTTTTTT. Its translation: CASSSRQGVTNEKLFF.

The sample holds many counts of this clonotype. The chain has TRBV4-2 and TRBJ1-4, with no clear D. Deletions cut 0 bases from V and 0 bases from J, with 8 bases between. The CDR3 loop spans 16 amino acids. Germline V gene data show CDR1 as LGHNA and CDR2 as YNFKEQ. Here the CDR3 reads CASSQEGAATNEKLFF. CDR3 DNA: TGTGCCAGCAGCCAAGAAGGAGCCGCAACTAATGAAAAACTGTTTTTT.

In this sample, this clonotype turned up a few times. This sequence joins TRBV29-1 and TRBJ1-1; 7 bases map to TRBD1. The CDR3 runs to 16 residues. V shed 8 bases and J 0 bases; nucleotides not matched to a gene: 15. Germline V gene data show CDR1 as SQVTM and CDR2 as ANQGSEA. The CDR3 sequence: CSPPRGTAFMNTEAFF. Written as DNA, the CDR3 is TGCAGCCCACCCAGAGGGACAGCCTTTATGAACACTGAAGCTTTCTTT.